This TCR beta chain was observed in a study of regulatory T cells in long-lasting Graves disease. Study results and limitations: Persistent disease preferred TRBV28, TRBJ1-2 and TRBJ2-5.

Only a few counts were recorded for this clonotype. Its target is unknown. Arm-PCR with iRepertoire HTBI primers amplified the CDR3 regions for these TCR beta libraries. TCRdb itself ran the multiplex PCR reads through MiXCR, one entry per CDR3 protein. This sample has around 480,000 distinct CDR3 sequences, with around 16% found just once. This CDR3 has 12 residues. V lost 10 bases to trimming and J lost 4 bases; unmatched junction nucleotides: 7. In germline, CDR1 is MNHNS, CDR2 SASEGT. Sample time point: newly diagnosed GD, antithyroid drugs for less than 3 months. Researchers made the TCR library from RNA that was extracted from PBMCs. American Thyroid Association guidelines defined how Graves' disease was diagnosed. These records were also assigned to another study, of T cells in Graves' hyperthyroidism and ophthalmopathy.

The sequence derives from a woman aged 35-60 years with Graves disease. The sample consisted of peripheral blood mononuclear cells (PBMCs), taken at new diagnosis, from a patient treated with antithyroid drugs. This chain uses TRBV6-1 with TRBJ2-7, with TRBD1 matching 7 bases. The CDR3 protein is CAKTGFQYEQYF. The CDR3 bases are TGTGCCAAGACAGGGTTCCAGTACGAGCAGTACTTC.